These 29 T cell receptor beta chains share one sample of origin, sequenced in a study of T cell responses to AZD1222 COVID-19 vaccine (dated by TCRdb to the early 2020s). The time point label, as the study defines it: baseline before first vaccination. Explained via the paper, the treatment or condition label denotes: meningococcal conjugate vaccine given as trial control. The receptor library was made with the immunoSEQ multiplex PCR assay. The immuneACCESS repertoire file appears here via TCRdb, limited to in-frame rearrangements. These files lack a portion of the clones; in checked studies, under half of the deficit traces to unresolved V genes, and the cause of the others is not known. The table for this sample lists over 100,000 clones; roughly 88% of them were counted only once. Of the sample, over 10% falls within the top ten clones. The sample in question was peripheral blood, obtained on day 0 of MenACWY control vaccination. Receptor source: an adult in good health.

V gene TRBV9 combines with J gene TRBJ2-2; possibly TRBD1 or TRBD2 for D (5 bases each). Germline assignment: CDR1 SGDLS and CDR2 YYNGEE. This CDR3 contains 16 residues. Trimming stripped 0 bases from V and 4 bases from J, with 13 bases between. The CDR3 bases are TGTGCCAGCAGCGTAGCGGGGCCTACCCTCACCGGGGAGCTGTTTTTT. It encodes CASSVAGPTLTGELFF.

V gene TRBV3-1 (or the pseudogene TRBV3-2) combines with J gene TRBJ1-6, with D perhaps TRBD1 (5 bases). With 1 base removed from V and 6 bases from J, the gap between germline ends came to 10 bases. Germline loops: CDR1 LGHDT, CDR2 YNNKEL (reference sequence). CDR3 size: 15 residues. CDR3 loop: CASSQVGQSNSPLHF. CDR3 coding DNA: TGTGCCAGCAGCCAAGTGGGGCAATCTAATTCACCCCTCCACTTT.

The chain recombines TRBV5-1 with TRBJ2-3; unclear D gene. Germline CDR1 is SGHRS and CDR2 is YFSETQ. V was clipped by 0 bases and J by 2 bases, with 10 bases between them. The CDR3 runs 15 residues. The CDR3 DNA reads as TGCGCCAGCAGCTTGGGAGGCAGTATCACAGATACGCAGTATTTT. Translated, it gives CASSLGGSITDTQYF.

This clone was seen only once. This chain links TRBV28 with TRBJ2-7; 9 bases are a match to TRBD1. There are 13 residues in the CDR3. Germline values: CDR1 MDHEN, CDR2 SYDVKM. Losses at the gene ends were 6 bases for V and 5 bases for J; bases not matched to a gene: 5. The CDR3 nucleotides are TGTGCCAGCAGCCGGGACAGGGAAAACGAGCAGTACTTC. It translates to CASSRDRENEQYF.

The V gene is TRBV28, the J gene TRBJ2-4; D may be TRBD2 (6 bases). The germline CDR1 and CDR2 sequences are MDHEN and SYDVKM. The CDR3 is 14 amino acids. Trimming shortened V by 4 bases and J by 3 bases, and 10 bases separated the two germline ends. DNA of the CDR3: TGTGCCAGCAGTTACCGGAGGGGCAAAAACATTCAGTACTTC. Translating it yields CASSYRRGKNIQYF.

V gene TRBV12-3 or TRBV12-4 combines with J gene TRBJ2-2; no reliable D call. V shed 7 bases and J shed 5 bases, with 8 bases lying between them. CDR3 length: 12 amino acids. Written as DNA, the CDR3 is TGTGCCAGCACTAAAGGGACCGGGGAGCTGTTTTTT. Protein sequence: CASTKGTGELFF.

The rearrangement links TRBV6-2 or TRBV6-3 to TRBJ1-1; D perhaps matches TRBD1 (5 bases). V lost 5 bases and J lost 6, with 7 bases in between. This CDR3 has 11 residues. CDR1 and CDR2 from the germline V gene are MNHEY and SVGEGT. The CDR3 sequence: CASSQGAEAFF. The CDR3 bases are TGTGCCAGCAGTCAGGGAGCTGAAGCTTTCTTT.

V and J are TRBV6-5 and TRBJ1-4, with 8 bases that match TRBD1. Germline CDR1 reads MNHEY; CDR2 reads SVGAGI. The CDR3 has 14 amino acids. The V and J ends lost 6 bases and 8 bases, in that order; junction bases with no gene match: 8. CDR3 region: CASRRTGGEEKLFF. The CDR3 DNA reads TGTGCCAGCAGGCGTACAGGGGGGGAGGAAAAACTGTTTTTT.

The rearrangement joins TRBV28 to TRBJ1-2, with D possibly being TRBD1 (6 bases). With 6 bases removed from V and 7 bases from J, the gap between germline ends came to 27 bases. Germline assignment: CDR1 MDHEN and CDR2 SYDVKM. The CDR3 contains 17 residues. The CDR3 region is CASRTPGARSLSGGYTF. The CDR3 region has the DNA TGTGCCAGCAGGACCCCAGGGGCCCGGAGTTTGTCGGGTGGCTACACCTTC.

The genes are TRBV19 and TRBJ2-1; D remains ambiguous. The germline gives CDR1 LNHDA, CDR2 SQIVND (reference sequence). The CDR3 loop spans 12 amino acids. Trimming cost V 5 bases and J 8 bases, with 10 bases left between them. The CDR3 sequence is CASSSPPDEQFF. The CDR3 nucleotides are TGTGCCAGTAGTTCCCCCCCGGATGAGCAGTTCTTC. Together with reference TRBV19 and TRBJ2-1, the CDR3 gives the full variable domain: DGGITQSPKYLFRKEGQNVTLSCEQNLNHDAMYWYRQDPGQGLRLIYYSQIVNDFQKGDIAEGYSVSREKKESFPLTVTSAQKNPTAFYLCASSSPPDEQFFGPGTRLTVL.

The chain recombines TRBV28 with TRBJ2-3; TRBD2 might be the D (6 bases). This CDR3 is built from 12 residues. CDR1 MDHEN and CDR2 SYDVKM come from the germline V gene. V was trimmed by 7 bases and J by 8 bases, leaving 13 bases between them. The CDR3 nucleotides are TGTGCCAGCACATCCGGGACTCCTACGCAGTATTTT. Its protein product is CASTSGTPTQYF.

This chain connects TRBV7-3 to TRBJ2-7; D possibly corresponds to TRBD1 (6 bases). This CDR3 is built from 13 residues. Trimming took off 2 bases at V and 6 bases at J, with 11 bases between the two ends. Germline V gene lookup returns CDR1 SGHTA and CDR2 FQGTGA. The CDR3: CASSLQIQGEQYF. DNA of the CDR3: TGTGCCAGCAGCTTACAGATACAGGGCGAGCAGTACTTC.

The chain uses TRBV27 and TRBJ2-3; the D gene is possibly TRBD2 (6 bases). The CDR3 is 19 residues long. With 4 bases removed from V and 6 bases from J, the gap between germline ends came to 29 bases. Germline V gene data show CDR1 as MNHEY and CDR2 as SMNVEV (reference sequence). DNA for the CDR3: TGTGCCAGCAGTTCTGCGGTCTCAGGAGGGACTGGGTTCGCCGATACGCAGTATTTT. Protein product: CASSSAVSGGTGFADTQYF.

The chain employs TRBV5-1 and TRBJ1-4; D is unresolved. Germline V gives CDR1 SGHRS, CDR2 YFSETQ. CDR3 length equals 16 residues. V lost 0 bases and J 0 bases, leaving 9 bases between the germline ends. Written as DNA, the CDR3 is TGCGCCAGCAGCTTGGACGGAGGAGCAACTAATGAAAAACTGTTTTTT. It specifies CASSLDGGATNEKLFF.

V usage is TRBV2 and J usage is TRBJ1-5; no definite D call. The germline V gene has CDR1 SNHLY and CDR2 FYNNEI. This CDR3 has 13 amino acids. The V gene lost 6 bases and the J gene lost 7 bases, with 13 bases spanning the gap. The CDR3 loop reads CASSEAESQPQHF. The CDR3 DNA follows: TGTGCCAGCAGCGAGGCCGAATCACAGCCCCAGCATTTT.

This rearrangement joins TRBV3-1 (or the pseudogene TRBV3-2) to TRBJ2-7; the D is unclear. The V and J ends lost 1 base and 2 bases respectively, with 9 bases between them. Germline CDR1 reads LGHDT; CDR2 reads YNNKEL (reference sequence). CDR3 length: 14 residues. CDR3 in amino acids: CASSQAPQAYEQYF. The CDR3 coding sequence is TGTGCCAGCAGCCAAGCTCCTCAAGCCTACGAGCAGTACTTC.

The chain combines TRBV6-2 or TRBV6-3 with TRBJ2-3; 9 bases line up with TRBD2. The junction had 13 bases not matched to a gene; V was cut back by 6 bases and J by 0 bases. Looked up from germline, CDR1 is MNHEY and CDR2 is SVGEGT. The CDR3 contains 18 residues. The CDR3 DNA reads as TGTGCCAGCAGCCCTCTAGCGGGGCCCCTTCCTAGCACAGATACGCAGTATTTT. Its protein product is CASSPLAGPLPSTDTQYF.

This chain joins TRBV5-1 and TRBJ2-7; maybe TRBD1 (5 bases). The V end was cut by 1 base, the J end by 5 bases, with 13 bases between. CDR1 and CDR2 from the germline V gene are SGHRS and YFSETQ. This CDR3 is built from 14 residues. The CDR3 DNA is TGCGCCAGCAGCTTGTCTGGCAGGGCAGACGAGCAGTACTTC. Translated: CASSLSGRADEQYF. Full variable domain (remainder filled in from reference TRBV5-1 and TRBJ2-7): KAGVTQTPRYLIKTRGQQVTLSCSPISGHRSVSWYQQTPGQGLQFLFEYFSETQRNKGNFPGRFSGRQFSNSRSEMNVSTLELGDSALYLCASSLSGRADEQYFGPGTRLTVT.

This chain connects TRBV29-1 to TRBJ1-1, with a weak D call TRBD1 (5 bases). Germline V CDR1 and CDR2: SQVTM, ANQGSEA. V gave up 5 bases and J gave up 10 bases, with 14 bases separating them. This CDR3 spans 11 amino acids. The CDR3 region is CSVLFMQGAFF. CDR3 sequence (DNA): TGCAGCGTTCTTTTTATGCAGGGAGCTTTCTTT.

There are many counts of this clone. V gene TRBV11-2 combines with J gene TRBJ2-1, with a possible D match to TRBD1 (7 bases). V dropped 4 bases and J dropped 8 bases, with 21 bases sitting between them. Germline assignment: CDR1 SGHAT and CDR2 FQNNGV. The CDR3 totals 16 residues. CDR3 sequence: CASSSRGDSLPDEQFF. The CDR3 nucleotides are TGTGCCAGCAGCTCCAGGGGGGACTCGCTGCCAGATGAGCAGTTCTTC. The full variable domain, rest sourced from reference TRBV11-2 and TRBJ2-1, is EAGVAQSPRYKIIEKRQSVAFWCNPISGHATLYWYQQILGQGPKLLIQFQNNGVVDDSQLPKDRFSAERLKGVDSTLKIQPAKLEDSAVYLCASSSRGDSLPDEQFFGPGTRLTVL.

The CDR3 region is CASSRRGANTGELFF. CDR3 nucleotides: TGTGCCAGCAGCCGCAGGGGCGCGAACACCGGGGAGCTGTTTTTT. The chain joins TRBV4-2 to TRBJ2-2; TRBD1 is a possible D gene (6 bases). The CDR3 extends over 15 amino acids. Trimming pared 4 bases from V and 0 bases from J, leaving 9 bases between. Germline lookup yields CDR1 LGHNA and CDR2 YNFKEQ.

This clone was recorded a few times. The rearrangement links TRBV9 to TRBJ1-2, with D hard to call. Germline V gene lookup returns CDR1 SGDLS and CDR2 YYNGEE. V was clipped by 0 bases and J by 8 bases, with 17 bases between them. The CDR3 runs 15 residues. The CDR3 spells CASSVEGTATGGYTF. The CDR3 DNA sequence: TGTGCCAGCAGCGTAGAGGGTACGGCGACGGGCGGCTACACCTTC.

This chain connects TRBV6-6 to TRBJ2-1, with TRBD2 matching over 9 bases. Germline values: CDR1 MNHNY, CDR2 SVGAGI (reference sequence). V lost 5 bases, J lost 5 bases, and 10 bases stayed unmatched. The CDR3 totals 16 residues. CDR3 DNA sequence: TGTGCCAGCAGTCCGTCGGGCGGGAGGGGTAACAATGAGCAGTTCTTC. Translated: CASSPSGGRGNNEQFF.

The chain is built from TRBV13 and TRBJ2-2; no clear D gene. This CDR3 comprises 14 residues. Trimming stripped 2 bases from V and 3 bases from J, with 7 bases between. Germline CDR1 reads PRHDT; CDR2 reads FYEKMQ (reference sequence). CDR3 loop: CASSLRLYTGELFF. The CDR3 DNA sequence: TGTGCCAGCAGCTTAAGACTGTACACCGGGGAGCTGTTTTTT.

The chain is built from TRBV27 and TRBJ1-5, with D uncertain. The CDR3 totals 9 residues. Deletions cut 7 bases from V and 5 bases from J, with 0 bases between. Germline values: CDR1 MNHEY, CDR2 SMNVEV (reference sequence). CDR3 protein: CASNQPQHF. DNA of the CDR3: TGTGCCAGCAATCAGCCCCAGCATTTT.

V is TRBV28 and J is TRBJ2-4; TRBD1 might be the D (6 bases). Trimming pared 0 bases from V and 8 bases from J, leaving 17 bases between. Germline values: CDR1 MDHEN, CDR2 SYDVKM. The CDR3 is 16 residues long. The CDR3 region is CASSLWSIGQGYIQYF. CDR3 bases: TGTGCCAGCAGTTTATGGTCCATCGGGCAGGGGTACATTCAGTACTTC.

The J gene is TRBJ1-2, the V gene TRBV4-3, with D possibly TRBD1 on 6 matching bases. Trimming left V 1 base short and J 4 bases short, with 16 bases between. Per the germline V gene, CDR1 is LGHNA and CDR2 is YSLEER. This CDR3 contains 16 residues. CDR3 DNA sequence: TGCGCCAGCAGCCAAGTTATCGGGGGCGCGGGCTATGGCTACACCTTC. This encodes CASSQVIGGAGYGYTF.

The genes are TRBV28 and TRBJ1-1; D is possibly TRBD1 (6 bases). There are 14 residues in the CDR3. Trimming stripped 5 bases from V and 6 bases from J, with 16 bases between. CDR1 and CDR2 from the germline V gene are MDHEN and SYDVKM. The CDR3: CASSAPRRGSEAFF. As DNA, the CDR3 is TGTGCCAGCAGTGCCCCCCGCAGGGGCTCTGAAGCTTTCTTT.

This clone was detected once. The V call is TRBV7-9, the J call TRBJ1-1; D gene ambiguous. V was trimmed by 3 bases and J by 4 bases, leaving 12 bases between them. Germline assignment: CDR1 SEHNR and CDR2 FQNEAQ (reference sequence). The CDR3 has 14 amino acids. CDR3 in amino acids: CASSLTHSGTEAFF. CDR3 DNA: TGTGCCAGCAGCTTGACCCACTCGGGCACTGAAGCTTTCTTT.